These 5 T cell receptor beta chains originate from one sample sequenced in a study of PD-1 blockade in classical Hodgkin lymphoma. The assay was immunoSEQ multiplex PCR, and TCRdb's table has in-frame clones only and misses some. The table shows 25,000 to 35,000 clones, with approximately 80% occurring only once. Indicated time point: cycle 4 day 1 (C4D1), after 6 weeks of nivolumab. Every single patient, without exception, relapsed after autologous stem cell transplantation, and brentuximab vedotin exposure varied. Magnetic depletion of unwanted cells isolated CD4+ T cells from thawed PBMCs. The sample consisted of CD4+ T cells from blood, taken before the fourth cycle of nivolumab. The receptors here all came from a human donor with classical Hodgkin lymphoma.

The gene calls are TRBV5-4 and TRBJ1-2, with a weak D call TRBD1 (6 bases). This CDR3 comprises 20 residues. V was pared by 1 base and J by 2 bases, with 27 bases between. Germline V gives CDR1 SGHNT, CDR2 YYREEE (reference sequence). In nucleotides, the CDR3 is TGTGCCAGCAGCTTGTCCTGGGGGAACCCCACAGGGAGAACAAACTATGGCTACACCTTC. It translates to CASSLSWGNPTGRTNYGYTF.

The gene calls are TRBV7-9 and TRBJ2-7; D remains ambiguous. CDR1 and CDR2 from the germline V gene are SEHNR and FQNEAQ (reference sequence). The V end lost 5 bases, the J end lost 5 bases, and 16 bases lay between the germline ends. This CDR3 region has 14 residues. This CDR3 reads CASSRKNRNDEQYF. The CDR3 DNA follows: TGTGCCAGCAGCCGGAAAAACAGAAATGACGAGCAGTACTTC. Full variable domain (outside the CDR3, taken from reference TRBV7-9 and TRBJ2-7): DTGVSQNPRHKITKRGQNVTFRCDPISEHNRLYWYRQTLGQGPEFLTYFQNEAQLEKSRLLSDRFSAERPKGSFSTLEIQRTEQGDSAMYLCASSRKNRNDEQYFGPGTRLTVT.

The chain is built from TRBV7-3 and TRBJ2-3; D ambiguous. The CDR3 runs 13 residues. Trimming took off 3 bases at V and 1 base at J, with 5 bases between the two ends. CDR1 SGHTA and CDR2 FQGTGA come from the germline V gene. CDR3: CASSFTRTDTQYF. Written as DNA, the CDR3 is TGTGCCAGCAGCTTTACACGCACAGATACGCAGTATTTT.

This chain joins TRBV7-3 and TRBJ2-7, with 15 positions matching TRBD2. The CDR3 length is 18 residues. Germline CDR1 reads SGHTA; CDR2 reads FQGTGA. V lost 3 bases and J lost 3; bases outside the gene matches: 9. CDR3 nucleotide sequence: TGTGCCAGCAGCTTCTCTGGACTAGCGGGAGGGCGGATCTACGAGCAGTACTTC. Translation gives CASSFSGLAGGRIYEQYF.

Concerning this clone itself: Distinct nucleotide sequences in the sample also encode this CDR3. The gene calls are TRBV29-1 and TRBJ2-3; D is possibly TRBD1 or TRBD2 (5 bases each). Germline V lookup: CDR1 SQVTM, CDR2 ANQGSEA. The V end was cut by 4 bases, the J end by 3 bases, with 14 bases between. The CDR3 sequence is 14 residues long. DNA of the CDR3: TGCAGCGTTGTCGAGGGGCGCGGTACAGATACGCAGTATTTT. Translating it yields CSVVEGRGTDTQYF.